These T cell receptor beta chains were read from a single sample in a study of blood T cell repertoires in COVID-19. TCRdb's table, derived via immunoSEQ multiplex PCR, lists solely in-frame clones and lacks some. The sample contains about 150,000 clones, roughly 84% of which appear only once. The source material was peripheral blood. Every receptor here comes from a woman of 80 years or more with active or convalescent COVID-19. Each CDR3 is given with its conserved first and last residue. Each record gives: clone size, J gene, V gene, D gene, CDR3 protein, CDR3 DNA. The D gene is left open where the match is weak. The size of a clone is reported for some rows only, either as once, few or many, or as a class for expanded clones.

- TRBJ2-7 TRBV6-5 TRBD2 CASRTSGPSSYEQYF TGTGCCAGCAGAACTAGCGGGCCGAGCTCCTACGAGCAGTACTTC
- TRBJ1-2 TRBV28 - CASNRVSHGYTF TGTGCCAGCAATCGGGTATCGCATGGCTACACCTTC
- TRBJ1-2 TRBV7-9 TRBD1 CASSLGQLRNGYTF TGTGCCAGCAGCCTGGGACAGCTCCGTAATGGCTACACCTTC
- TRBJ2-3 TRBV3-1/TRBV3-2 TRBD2 CASSQEQRGTDTQYF TGTGCCAGCAGCCAGGAACAGCGGGGAACGGATACGCAGTATTTT
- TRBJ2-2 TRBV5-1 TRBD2 CASSLLAGATGELFF TGCGCCAGCAGCCTACTAGCGGGGGCCACCGGGGAGCTGTTTTTT
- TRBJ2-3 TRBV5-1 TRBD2 CASEDPSGADTQYF TGCGCCAGCGAGGACCCAAGCGGGGCAGATACGCAGTATTTT
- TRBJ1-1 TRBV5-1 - CASSLEQGRPEAFF TGCGCCAGCAGCTTGGAACAGGGTCGGCCTGAAGCTTTCTTT
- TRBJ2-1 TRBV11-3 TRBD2 CASSYSGTSGRRGEQFF TGTGCCAGCAGCTACTCAGGGACTAGCGGGAGGCGAGGGGAGCAGTTCTTC
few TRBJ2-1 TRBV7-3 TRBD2 CASSLWTSGSNEQFF TGTGCCAGCAGCTTATGGACTAGCGGGAGTAATGAGCAGTTCTTC
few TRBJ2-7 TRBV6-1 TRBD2 CASSEVLASGNLYEQYF TGTGCCAGCAGTGAAGTTTTGGCTAGCGGGAATCTCTACGAGCAGTACTTC
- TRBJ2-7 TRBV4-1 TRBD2 CASSHPGGSGSYEQYF TGCGCCAGCAGCCATCCCGGGGGTAGCGGGAGTTACGAGCAGTACTTC
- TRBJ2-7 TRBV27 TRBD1 CASRSGTGDTYEQYF TGTGCCAGCAGATCCGGGACAGGGGACACCTACGAGCAGTACTTC
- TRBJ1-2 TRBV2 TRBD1 CASSLVGQGNYGYTF TGTGCCAGCAGTTTAGTCGGACAGGGTAACTATGGCTACACCTTC
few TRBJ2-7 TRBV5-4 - CASSQDPAGEQYF TGTGCCAGCAGCCAAGATCCGGCGGGCGAGCAGTACTTC
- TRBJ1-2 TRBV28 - CASSLAGRGSYGYTF TGTGCCAGCAGTTTGGCCGGCAGGGGTTCTTATGGCTACACCTTC
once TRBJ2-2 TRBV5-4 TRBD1 CASSFRQGDTGELFF TGTGCCAGCAGCTTTAGACAGGGGGACACCGGGGAGCTGTTTTTT
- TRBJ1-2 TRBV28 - CASSLRVGPTYYGYTF TGTGCCAGCAGTTTACGGGTCGGCCCAACTTACTATGGCTACACCTTC
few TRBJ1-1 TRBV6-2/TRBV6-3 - CASSYGGAGVTEAFF TGTGCCAGCAGTTATGGGGGCGCTGGGGTCACTGAAGCTTTCTTT
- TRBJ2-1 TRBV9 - CASSVDQVGHLSSYNEQFF TGTGCCAGCAGCGTAGATCAGGTGGGTCACCTCAGCTCCTACAATGAGCAGTTCTTC
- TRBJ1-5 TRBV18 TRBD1 CASSPGTGGHQPQHF TGTGCCAGCTCACCAGGGACAGGGGGCCATCAGCCCCAGCATTTT